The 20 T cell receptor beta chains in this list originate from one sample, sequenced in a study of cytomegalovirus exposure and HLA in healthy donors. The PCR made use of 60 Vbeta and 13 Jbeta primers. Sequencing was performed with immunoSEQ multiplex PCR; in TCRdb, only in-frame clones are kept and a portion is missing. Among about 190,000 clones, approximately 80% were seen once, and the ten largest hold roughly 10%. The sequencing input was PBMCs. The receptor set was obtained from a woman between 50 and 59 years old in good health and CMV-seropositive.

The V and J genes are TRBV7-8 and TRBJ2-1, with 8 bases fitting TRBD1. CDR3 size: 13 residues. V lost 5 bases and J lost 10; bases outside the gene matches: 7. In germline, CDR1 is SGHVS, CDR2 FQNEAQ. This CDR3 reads CASSLRQGLEQFF. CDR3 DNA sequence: TGTGCCAGCAGCCTCCGACAGGGGTTGGAGCAGTTCTTC.

For the CDR3, the DNA is TGTGCCAGCAGGTCGACAGGGGGGGTCACTGAAGCTTTCTTT. Residues: CASRSTGGVTEAFF. The rearrangement joins TRBV11-2 to TRBJ1-1, with 9 bases lining up with TRBD1. Germline CDR1 and CDR2: SGHAT and FQNNGV. The CDR3 has 14 residues. The junction had 6 bases not matched to a gene; V was cut back by 6 bases and J by 4 bases.

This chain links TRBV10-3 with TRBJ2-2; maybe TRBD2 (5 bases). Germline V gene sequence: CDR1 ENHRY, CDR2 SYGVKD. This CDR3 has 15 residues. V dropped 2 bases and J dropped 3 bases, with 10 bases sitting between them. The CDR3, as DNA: TGTGCCATCAGTGAGCGGGAAAGATACACCGGGGAGCTGTTTTTT. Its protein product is CAISERERYTGELFF.

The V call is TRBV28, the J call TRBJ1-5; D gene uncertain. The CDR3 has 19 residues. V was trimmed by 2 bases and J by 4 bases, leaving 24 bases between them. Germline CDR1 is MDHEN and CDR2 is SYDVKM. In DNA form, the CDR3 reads TGTGCCAGCAGTTTAATGGTGTCTGCCAGGTCGCCCACTAATCAGCCCCAGCATTTT. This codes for CASSLMVSARSPTNQPQHF.

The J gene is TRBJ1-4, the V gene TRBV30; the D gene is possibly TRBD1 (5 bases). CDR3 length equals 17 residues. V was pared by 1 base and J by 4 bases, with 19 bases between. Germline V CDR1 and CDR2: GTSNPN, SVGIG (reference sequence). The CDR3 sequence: CAWSGGRVFGFNEKLFF. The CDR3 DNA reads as TGTGCCTGGAGTGGGGGCAGGGTCTTTGGGTTTAATGAAAAACTGTTTTTT.

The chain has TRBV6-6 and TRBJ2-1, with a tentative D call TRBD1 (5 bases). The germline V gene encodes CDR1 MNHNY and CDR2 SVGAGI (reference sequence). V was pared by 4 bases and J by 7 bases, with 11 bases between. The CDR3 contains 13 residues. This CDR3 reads CASSLNQGNEQFF. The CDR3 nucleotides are TGTGCCAGCAGTTTGAACCAGGGTAATGAGCAGTTCTTC.

The CDR3 loop reads CASSPRQGPNTEAFF. In DNA form, the CDR3 reads TGTGCCAGCTCACCGCGACAGGGGCCGAACACTGAAGCTTTCTTT. This rearrangement joins TRBV18 to TRBJ1-1; TRBD1 matches at 8 bases. With V trimmed by 3 bases and J by 1 base, 4 bases remained unmatched. Germline values: CDR1 KGHSH, CDR2 LQKENI. The CDR3 covers 15 residues.

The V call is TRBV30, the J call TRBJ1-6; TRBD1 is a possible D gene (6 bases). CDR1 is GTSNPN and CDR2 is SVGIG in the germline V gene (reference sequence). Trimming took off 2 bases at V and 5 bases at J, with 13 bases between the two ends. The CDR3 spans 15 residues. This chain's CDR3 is CAWSTGTPNNSPLHF. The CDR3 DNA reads TGTGCCTGGAGTACCGGGACACCGAATAATTCACCCCTCCACTTT.

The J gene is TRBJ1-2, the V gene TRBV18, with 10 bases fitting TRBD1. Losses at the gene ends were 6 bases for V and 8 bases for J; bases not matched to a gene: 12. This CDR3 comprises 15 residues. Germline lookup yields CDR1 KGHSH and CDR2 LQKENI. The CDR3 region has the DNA TGTGCCAGCTCGTACGAACGACAGGGGGCTTCGGGCTACACCTTC. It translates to CASSYERQGASGYTF.

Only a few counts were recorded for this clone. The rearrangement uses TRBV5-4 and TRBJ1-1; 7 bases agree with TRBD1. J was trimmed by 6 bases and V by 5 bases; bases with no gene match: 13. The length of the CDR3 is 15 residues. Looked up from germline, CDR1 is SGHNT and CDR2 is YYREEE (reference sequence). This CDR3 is CASSPGVFQGAEAFF. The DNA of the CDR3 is TGTGCCAGCAGTCCTGGGGTATTCCAGGGGGCTGAAGCTTTCTTT.

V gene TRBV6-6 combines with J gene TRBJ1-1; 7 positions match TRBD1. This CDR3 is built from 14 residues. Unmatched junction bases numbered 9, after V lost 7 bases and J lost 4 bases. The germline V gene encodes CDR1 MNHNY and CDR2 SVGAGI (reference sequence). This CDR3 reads CASTRDSSRTEAFF. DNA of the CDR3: TGTGCCAGCACCAGGGACAGTTCTCGCACTGAAGCTTTCTTT.

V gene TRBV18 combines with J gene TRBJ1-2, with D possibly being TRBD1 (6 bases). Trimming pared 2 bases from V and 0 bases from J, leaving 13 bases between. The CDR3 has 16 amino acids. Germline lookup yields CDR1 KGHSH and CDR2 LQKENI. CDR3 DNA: TGTGCCAGCTCACCAATGGAGGGGGGGACTAACTATGGCTACACCTTC. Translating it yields CASSPMEGGTNYGYTF.

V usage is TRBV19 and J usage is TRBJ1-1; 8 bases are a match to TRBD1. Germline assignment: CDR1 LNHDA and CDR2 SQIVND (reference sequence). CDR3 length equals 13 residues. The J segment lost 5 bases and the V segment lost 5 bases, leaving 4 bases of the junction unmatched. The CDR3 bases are TGTGCCAGTAGTCCCAGGGGGCTGACTGAAGCTTTCTTT. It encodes CASSPRGLTEAFF.

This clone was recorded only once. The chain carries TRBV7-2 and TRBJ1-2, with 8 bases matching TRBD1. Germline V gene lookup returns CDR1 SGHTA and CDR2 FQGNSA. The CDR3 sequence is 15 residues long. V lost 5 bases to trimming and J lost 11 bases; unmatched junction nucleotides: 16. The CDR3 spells CASSTRDRGPAGYTF. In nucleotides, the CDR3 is TGTGCCAGCAGCACTCGAGACAGGGGCCCTGCGGGGTACACCTTC.

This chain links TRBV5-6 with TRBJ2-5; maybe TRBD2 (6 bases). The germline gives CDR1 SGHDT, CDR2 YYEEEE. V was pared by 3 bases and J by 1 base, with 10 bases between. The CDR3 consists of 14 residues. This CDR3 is CASSSGLSQETQYF. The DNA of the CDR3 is TGTGCCAGCAGCTCGGGACTCAGCCAAGAGACCCAGTACTTC.

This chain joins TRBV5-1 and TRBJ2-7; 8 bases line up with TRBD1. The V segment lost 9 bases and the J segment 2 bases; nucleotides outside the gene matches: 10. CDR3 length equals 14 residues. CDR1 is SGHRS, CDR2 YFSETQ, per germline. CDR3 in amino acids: CATRRDRRAYEQYF. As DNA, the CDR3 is TGCGCCACCAGAAGGGACAGGAGAGCCTACGAGCAGTACTTC.

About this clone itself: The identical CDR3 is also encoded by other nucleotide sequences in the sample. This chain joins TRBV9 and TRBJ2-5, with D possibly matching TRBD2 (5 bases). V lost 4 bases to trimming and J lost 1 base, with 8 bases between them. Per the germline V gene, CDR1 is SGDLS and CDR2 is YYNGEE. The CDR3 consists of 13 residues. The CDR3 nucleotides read TGTGCCAGCAGCCTTCGGGGCCAAGAGACCCAGTACTTC. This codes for CASSLRGQETQYF.

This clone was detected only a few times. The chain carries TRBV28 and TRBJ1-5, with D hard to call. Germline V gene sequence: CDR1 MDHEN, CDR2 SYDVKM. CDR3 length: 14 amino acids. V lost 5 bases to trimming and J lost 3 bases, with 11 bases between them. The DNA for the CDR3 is TGTGCCAGCAGTCGAGACGGGAACAATCAGCCCCAGCATTTT. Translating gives CASSRDGNNQPQHF.

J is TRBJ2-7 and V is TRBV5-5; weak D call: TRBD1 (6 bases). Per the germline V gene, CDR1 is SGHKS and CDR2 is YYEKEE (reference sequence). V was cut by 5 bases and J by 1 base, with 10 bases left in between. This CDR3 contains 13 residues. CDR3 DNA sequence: TGTGCCAGCAGACGAGGACAGTCCTACGAGCAGTACTTC. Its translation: CASRRGQSYEQYF.

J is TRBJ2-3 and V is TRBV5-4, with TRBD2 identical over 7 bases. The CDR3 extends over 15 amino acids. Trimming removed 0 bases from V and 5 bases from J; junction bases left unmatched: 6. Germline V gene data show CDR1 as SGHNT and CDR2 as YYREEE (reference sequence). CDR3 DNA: TGTGCCAGCAGCTTGGCCTCGGGGGAGGGAGATACGCAGTATTTT. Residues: CASSLASGEGDTQYF.